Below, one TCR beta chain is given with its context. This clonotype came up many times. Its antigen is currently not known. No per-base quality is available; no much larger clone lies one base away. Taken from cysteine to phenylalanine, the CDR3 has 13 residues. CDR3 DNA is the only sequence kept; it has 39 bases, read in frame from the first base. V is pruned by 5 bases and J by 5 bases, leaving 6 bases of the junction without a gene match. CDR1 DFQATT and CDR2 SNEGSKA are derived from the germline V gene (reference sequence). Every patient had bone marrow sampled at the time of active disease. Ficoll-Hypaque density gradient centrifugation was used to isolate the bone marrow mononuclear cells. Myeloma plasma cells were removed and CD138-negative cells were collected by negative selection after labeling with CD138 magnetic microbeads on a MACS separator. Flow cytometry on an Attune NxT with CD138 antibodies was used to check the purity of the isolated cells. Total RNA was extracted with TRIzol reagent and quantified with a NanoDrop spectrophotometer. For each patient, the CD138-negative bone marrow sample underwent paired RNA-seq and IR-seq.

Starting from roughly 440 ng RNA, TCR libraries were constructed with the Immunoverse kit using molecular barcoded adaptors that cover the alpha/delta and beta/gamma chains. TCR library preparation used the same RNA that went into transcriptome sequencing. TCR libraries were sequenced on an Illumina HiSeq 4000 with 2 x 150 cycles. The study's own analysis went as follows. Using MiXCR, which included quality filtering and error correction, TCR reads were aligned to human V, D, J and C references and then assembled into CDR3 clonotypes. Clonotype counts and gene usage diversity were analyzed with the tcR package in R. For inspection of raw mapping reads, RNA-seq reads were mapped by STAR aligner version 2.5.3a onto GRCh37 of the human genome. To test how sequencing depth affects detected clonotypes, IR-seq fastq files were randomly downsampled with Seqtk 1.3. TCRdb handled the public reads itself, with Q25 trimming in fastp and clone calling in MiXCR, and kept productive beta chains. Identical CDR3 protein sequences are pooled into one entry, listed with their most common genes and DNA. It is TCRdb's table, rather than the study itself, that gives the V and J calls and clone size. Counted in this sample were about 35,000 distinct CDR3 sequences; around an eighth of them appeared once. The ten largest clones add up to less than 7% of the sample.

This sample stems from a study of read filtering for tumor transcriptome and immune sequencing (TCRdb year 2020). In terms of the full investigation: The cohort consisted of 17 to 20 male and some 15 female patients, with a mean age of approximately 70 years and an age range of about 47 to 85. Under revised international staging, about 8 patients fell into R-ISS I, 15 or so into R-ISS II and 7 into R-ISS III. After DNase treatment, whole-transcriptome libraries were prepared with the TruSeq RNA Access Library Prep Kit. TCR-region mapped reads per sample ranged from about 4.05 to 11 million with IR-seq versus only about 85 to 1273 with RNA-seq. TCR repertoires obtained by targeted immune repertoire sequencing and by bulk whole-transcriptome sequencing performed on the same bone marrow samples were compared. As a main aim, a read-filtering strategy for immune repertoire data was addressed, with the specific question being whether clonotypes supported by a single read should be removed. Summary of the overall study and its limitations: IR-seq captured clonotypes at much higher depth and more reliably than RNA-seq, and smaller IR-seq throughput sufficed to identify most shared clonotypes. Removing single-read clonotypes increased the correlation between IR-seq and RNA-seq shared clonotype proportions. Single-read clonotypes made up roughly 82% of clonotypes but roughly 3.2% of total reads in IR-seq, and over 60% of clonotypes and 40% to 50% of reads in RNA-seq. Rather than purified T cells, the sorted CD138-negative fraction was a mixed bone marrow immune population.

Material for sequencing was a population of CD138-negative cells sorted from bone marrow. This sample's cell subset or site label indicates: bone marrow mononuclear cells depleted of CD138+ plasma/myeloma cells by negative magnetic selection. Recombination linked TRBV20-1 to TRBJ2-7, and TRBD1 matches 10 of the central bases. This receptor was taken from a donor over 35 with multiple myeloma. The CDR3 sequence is CSAGRDRGDEQYF. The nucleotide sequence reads TGCAGTGCTGGCCGGGACAGGGGCGACGAGCAGTACTTC.